These 32 T cell receptor beta chains share one sample of origin, sequenced in a study of molecular identifiers for immune sequencing clone quantification. A single record per CDR3 protein comes from TCRdb applying MiXCR to the PCR reads. The sample holds 300,000 to 400,000 distinct CDR3 sequences, about 21% seen once. The material sequenced was naive CD8+ T cells from blood, with Jurkat cell RNA spiked in. The subset denotes: FACS-sorted CD8+CD4-CCR7+CD45RA+ naive T cells. The receptors come from a human donor in good health. Some libraries in this study had Jurkat cell RNA spiked in.

Remarks on this clonotype: One base away lies a much larger clone, so this may be a sequencing read error. The chain carries TRBV11-2 and TRBJ1-1; no clear D. Germline-derived CDR1 and CDR2 are SGHAT and FQNNGV. V was pared by 1 base and J by 1 base, with 10 bases between. The CDR3 consists of 15 residues. The CDR3 nucleotides are TGTGCCAGCAGCTTAGTTACAGCTTCGAACACTGAAGCTTTCTTT. Translated: CASSLVTASNTEAFF.

Points on this clonotype: This could be a read error, since a much larger clone is one nucleotide away. The conserved phenylalanine or tryptophan is not found at the CDR3 terminus, so this likely reflects a read error. The V call is TRBV5-6, the J call TRBJ2-5, with 8 nucleotides matching TRBD1. Germline assignment: CDR1 SGHDT and CDR2 YYEEEE. Trimming took 4 bases from V and 3 from J; bases not matched to a gene: 11. The CDR3 consists of 16 residues. CDR3 coding DNA: TGTGCCAGCAGCCATAAAGCGACAGGGGTAGAAGAGACCCAGTACCTC. The encoded protein is CASSHKATGVEETQYL.

This clonotype occurred many times. The chain employs TRBV12-3 or TRBV12-4 and TRBJ2-3, with unresolved D. The CDR3 has 12 residues. V was trimmed by 6 bases and J by 6 bases, leaving 10 bases between them. The CDR3 nucleotides are TGTGCCAGCAGCCGACTTCTGGATACGCAGTATTTT. Its protein product is CASSRLLDTQYF.

In its sample, this clonotype was seen many times. This rearrangement joins TRBV4-3 to TRBJ2-7; TRBD1 matches 9 bases. The CDR3 is 16 residues long. The J segment lost 3 bases and the V segment lost 1 base, leaving 7 bases of the junction unmatched. Germline CDR1 reads LGHNA; CDR2 reads YSLEER. As DNA, the CDR3 is TGCGCCAGCAGCCAAGGACCGGGACAGGGAGGCTACGAGCAGTACTTC. Translation gives CASSQGPGQGGYEQYF.

The sample holds many counts of this clonotype. The chain has TRBV10-3 and TRBJ1-1; TRBD1 is a possible D gene (5 bases). The germline V gene has CDR1 ENHRY and CDR2 SYGVKD. This CDR3 region has 11 residues. The ends were cut back, 7 bases at V and 4 bases at J, with 7 bases in the middle. The CDR3: CAITQGTEAFF. The CDR3 nucleotides read TGTGCCATCACTCAGGGCACTGAAGCTTTCTTT.

J is TRBJ2-5 and V is TRBV4-3; 7 nucleotides align to TRBD1. This CDR3 spans 14 amino acids. The junction had 7 bases not matched to a gene; V was cut back by 3 bases and J by 6 bases. Germline V gene lookup returns CDR1 LGHNA and CDR2 YSLEER. The CDR3 nucleotides read TGCGCCAGCAGCCAGTCCGACAGGGAAAAGACCCAGTACTTC. Protein sequence: CASSQSDREKTQYF.

This clonotype was detected many times. The V call is TRBV7-9, the J call TRBJ2-2; 16 bases line up with TRBD2. Germline V CDR1 and CDR2: SEHNR, FQNEAQ (reference sequence). V shed 4 bases and J 7 bases; nucleotides not matched to a gene: 3. This CDR3 spans 16 amino acids. CDR3 residues: CASSSGLAGGVGELFF. CDR3 DNA: TGTGCCAGCAGCTCGGGACTAGCGGGAGGGGTCGGGGAGCTGTTTTTT.

This chain links TRBV24-1 with TRBJ2-1; D uncertain. The CDR3 contains 14 residues. Germline CDR1 and CDR2: KGHDR and SFDVKD. V shed 3 bases and J shed 8 bases, with 13 bases lying between them. The CDR3 DNA reads as TGTGCCACCAGTGATGGACCCCGGGCCGATGAGCAGTTCTTC. This sequence encodes CATSDGPRADEQFF.

This clonotype was counted many times. The chain carries TRBV7-2 and TRBJ2-3; possibly TRBD1 for D (6 bases). CDR3 length equals 15 residues. The V end lost 0 bases, the J end lost 2 bases, and 9 bases lay between the germline ends. CDR1 and CDR2 (germline): SGHTA, FQGNSA. CDR3 in amino acids: CASSLAGAHTDTQYF. The CDR3 DNA reads as TGTGCCAGCAGCTTAGCGGGGGCTCACACAGATACGCAGTATTTT.

This clonotype showed up many times. At one boundary the junction diverges from the germline segment, which might be a read error. The rearrangement joins TRBV5-1 to TRBJ1-1; D is ambiguous. This CDR3 region has 13 residues. Germline-derived CDR1 and CDR2 are SGHRS and YFSETQ. The CDR3 nucleotides are TGTGCCAGCAGCTTAGCCGGAAACACTGAAGCTTTCTTT. This translates into CASSLAGNTEAFF.

This clonotype was counted at least ten times. The chain links TRBV28 to TRBJ1-2; D is unresolved. This CDR3 has 15 residues. In germline, CDR1 is MDHEN, CDR2 SYDVKM. Trimming cost V 3 bases and J 5 bases, with 16 bases left between them. CDR3 sequence reads: CASSLTQTNYYGYTF. CDR3 DNA sequence: TGTGCCAGCAGTTTGACACAAACGAACTATTATGGCTACACCTTC.

At least ten counts were recorded for this clonotype. The rearrangement joins TRBV3-1 to TRBJ2-5; D remains ambiguous. V lost 0 bases and J lost 0, with 2 bases in between. The CDR3 is 13 amino acids. The germline CDR1 and CDR2 sequences are LGHDT and YNNKEL (reference sequence). CDR3 DNA sequence: TGTGCCAGCAGCCAAGACAACCAAGAGACCCAGTACTTC. Protein sequence: CASSQDNQETQYF.

This clonotype was observed at least ten times. This chain links TRBV12-3 or TRBV12-4 with TRBJ2-3, with a possible D match to TRBD1 (6 bases). V was shortened by 5 bases and J by 4 bases, with 19 bases between the two germline ends. CDR3 length: 16 amino acids. Here the CDR3 DNA reads TGTGCCAGCAGTCCCCTTTTCTCAGGGGATCCAGATACGCAGTATTTT. Protein product: CASSPLFSGDPDTQYF.

To note about this clonotype: The junction departs from germline at one end; a sequencing error may be responsible. The gene calls are TRBV20-1 and TRBJ2-1, with D possibly called TRBD1 or TRBD2 (5 bases each). CDR1 is DFQATT and CDR2 is SNEGSKA in the germline V gene (reference sequence). There are 15 residues in the CDR3. CDR3 residues: CSARDVRDHYDEQFF. The CDR3 nucleotides are TGCAGTGCTAGGGACGTCAGGGACCACTACGATGAGCAGTTCTTC.

This clonotype was seen many times. The chain recombines TRBV13 with TRBJ2-3, with TRBD2 matching 10 bases. This CDR3 contains 17 residues. The germline V gene has CDR1 PRHDT and CDR2 FYEKMQ (reference sequence). Trimming at V came to 0 bases and at J to 2 bases, leaving 5 bases not matched to a gene. The CDR3 DNA reads TGTGCCAGCAGCTTAGGCCGAAGCGGGGGGGTCACAGATACGCAGTATTTT. Translated: CASSLGRSGGVTDTQYF.

Concerning this clonotype: This may arise from a read error, as a much more abundant clone is one base away. The V gene is TRBV7-2, the J gene TRBJ1-5; 7 bases map to TRBD1. The CDR3 has 14 residues. Germline values: CDR1 SGHTA, CDR2 FQGNSA. CDR3 in DNA: TGTGCCAGCAGCCTGAGACAGGGCAATCAGTCCCAGCATTTT. It is translated as CASSLRQGNQSQHF. Variable domain in full (rest from reference TRBV7-2 and TRBJ1-5): GAGVSQSPSNKVTEKGKDVELRCDPISGHTALYWYRQSLGQGLEFLIYFQGNSAPDKSGLPSDRFSAERTGGSVSTLTIQRTQQEDSAVYLCASSLRQGNQSQHFGDGTRLSIL.

Note on this clonotype: Lacking the conserved final phenylalanine or tryptophan, this CDR3 likely reflects a read error. The rearrangement links TRBV6-5 to TRBJ2-1; D is perhaps TRBD2 (6 bases). Trimming pared 0 bases from V and 4 bases from J, leaving 10 bases between. The germline V gene encodes CDR1 MNHEY and CDR2 SVGAGI. This CDR3 has 15 amino acids. The CDR3 loop is CASSYSPGVYNEQFL. For the CDR3, the DNA is TGTGCCAGCAGTTACTCTCCGGGGGTTTACAATGAGCAGTTCCTC.

The chain joins TRBV7-9 to TRBJ1-1, with 9 bases identical to TRBD1. CDR1 SEHNR and CDR2 FQNEAQ come from the germline V gene (reference sequence). CDR3 length equals 15 residues. J lost 1 base, V lost 5 bases, and 5 bases had no gene match. CDR3 protein: CASSLRTGANTEAFF. DNA of the CDR3: TGTGCCAGCAGCCTACGGACAGGGGCGAACACTGAAGCTTTCTTT.

This clonotype was counted at least ten times. The chain is built from TRBV27 and TRBJ2-3, with 7 bases matching TRBD1. The germline V gene encodes CDR1 MNHEY and CDR2 SMNVEV (reference sequence). This CDR3 is 14 amino acids long. J gave up 2 bases and V 5 bases, and 4 bases lay outside the gene matches. The CDR3 DNA follows: TGTGCCAGCAGTCGGGACAGCACCACAGATACGCAGTATTTT. Translating gives CASSRDSTTDTQYF.

This clonotype was detected a few times. A read error may explain this, as a much larger clone is one base away. The chain couples TRBV5-6 to TRBJ2-6, with a weak D call TRBD1 (5 bases). The germline gives CDR1 SGHDT, CDR2 YYEEEE. The CDR3 contains 17 residues. As DNA, the CDR3 is TGTGCCAGCAGCTTGGATCCAGTTCACTCTGGGGCCAACGTCCTGGCTTTC. This codes for CASSLDPVHSGANVLAF.

This clonotype was seen ten or more times. The genes are TRBV20-1 and TRBJ2-1, with D tentatively TRBD2 (6 bases). Per germline, CDR1 DFQATT and CDR2 SNEGSKA (reference sequence). The V end lost 0 bases, the J end lost 4 bases, and 13 bases lay between the germline ends. The CDR3 is 15 residues long. This CDR3 reads CSARDIYGGYNEQFF. The CDR3 region has the DNA TGCAGTGCTAGAGATATTTACGGGGGATACAATGAGCAGTTCTTC.

In this sample, this clonotype turned up many times. The chain couples TRBV28 to TRBJ2-7, with D possibly matching TRBD1 (5 bases). The CDR3 runs to 14 residues. The ends were cut back, 5 bases at V and 3 bases at J, with 14 bases in the middle. In germline, CDR1 is MDHEN, CDR2 SYDVKM. For the CDR3, the DNA is TGTGCCAGCAGTCTTAGGGGCCAGATCTACGAGCAGTACTTC. Its protein is CASSLRGQIYEQYF.

On this clonotype: A much bigger clone sits one base away, suggesting this may be a read error. The chain carries TRBV30 and TRBJ1-2; D unclear. Germline CDR1 is GTSNPN and CDR2 is SVGIG (reference sequence). The CDR3 runs to 11 residues. The CDR3 bases are TGTGCCTGGAGTGTATTTGATGTAAACGCCTTC. This sequence encodes CAWSVFDVNAF.

In this sample, this clonotype turned up a few times. V usage is TRBV7-9 and J usage is TRBJ1-5; TRBD1 agrees at 7 bases. Germline V gene lookup returns CDR1 SEHNR and CDR2 FQNEAQ (reference sequence). The CDR3 loop spans 17 amino acids. The ends lost 3 bases at V and 1 base at J; junction bases unmatched: 9. The CDR3 reads CASSFSGQGVSNQPQHF. The CDR3 nucleotides are TGTGCCAGCAGCTTCAGCGGGCAGGGGGTCAGCAATCAGCCCCAGCATTTT.

In its sample, this clonotype was seen once. A much bigger clone sits one base away, suggesting this may be a read error. The V call is TRBV2, the J call TRBJ2-7; D call uncertain. V gave up 1 base and J gave up 4 bases, with 8 bases separating them. The CDR3 is made up of 13 amino acids. The germline gives CDR1 SNHLY, CDR2 FYNNEI. The CDR3 DNA is TGTGCCAGCAGTGAAGGGGCCGCGTACGAGCAGTACTTC. It is translated as CASSEGAAYEQYF.

In DNA form, the CDR3 reads TGTGCCAGCAGACCGCCCGGGACGGCTGCAACTAATGAAAAACTGTTTTTT. As protein: CASRPPGTAATNEKLFF. The chain couples TRBV6-2 or TRBV6-3 to TRBJ1-4; D perhaps matches TRBD1 (5 bases). The germline CDR1 and CDR2 sequences are MNHEY and SVGEGT. This CDR3 has 17 residues. Trimming took 6 bases from V and 0 from J, leaving 17 bases between them.

This clonotype was counted ten times or more. V gene TRBV28 combines with J gene TRBJ2-5; TRBD2 aligns across 14 bases. CDR1 MDHEN and CDR2 SYDVKM come from the germline V gene. Trimming at V came to 5 bases and at J to 1 base, leaving 3 bases not matched to a gene. The CDR3 totals 16 residues. The CDR3 sequence: CASSPGLAGGQETQYF. The CDR3 DNA reads TGTGCCAGCAGTCCAGGACTAGCGGGAGGCCAAGAGACCCAGTACTTC.

This clonotype was observed many times. The chain carries TRBV5-1 and TRBJ2-7, with D possibly matching TRBD1 (6 bases). This CDR3 comprises 12 residues. In germline, CDR1 is SGHRS, CDR2 YFSETQ. Trimming stripped 4 bases from V and 4 bases from J, with 9 bases between. CDR3 amino acids: CASSIGGYEQYF. Here the CDR3 DNA reads TGCGCCAGCAGCATAGGGGGTTACGAGCAGTACTTC.

In its sample, this clonotype was seen a few times. The gene calls are TRBV5-1 and TRBJ1-1, with no clear D. Trimming cost V 1 base and J 3 bases, with 7 bases left between them. The germline V gene has CDR1 SGHRS and CDR2 YFSETQ. The CDR3 has 13 residues. CDR3 residues: CASSLLRDTEAFF. In DNA form, the CDR3 reads TGCGCCAGCAGCTTGCTCAGAGACACTGAAGCTTTCTTT.

This clonotype showed up many times. The J gene is TRBJ2-1, the V gene TRBV24-1; 10 bases map to TRBD2. Germline V gives CDR1 KGHDR, CDR2 SFDVKD. The trim removed 10 bases at V and 4 bases at J, leaving 3 bases unmatched. The CDR3 loop spans 13 amino acids. The CDR3 here is CATSSGGYNEQFF. CDR3 in DNA: TGTGCCACGTCTAGCGGGGGTTACAATGAGCAGTTCTTC.

This clonotype was counted ten times or more. CDR3 sequence: CASSSHQDRLDAGELFF. CDR3 sequence (DNA): TGTGCCAGCAGTTCCCACCAGGACAGGCTAGATGCCGGGGAGCTGTTTTTT. The chain carries TRBV28 and TRBJ2-2, with 7 positions matching TRBD1. There are 17 residues in the CDR3. V trimming: 4 bases; J trimming: 6 bases; junction bases outside the gene matches: 14. The germline gives CDR1 MDHEN, CDR2 SYDVKM.

In this sample, this clonotype turned up many times. The V gene is TRBV28, the J gene TRBJ1-5, with a possible D match to TRBD1 (6 bases). Trimming pared 3 bases from V and 7 bases from J, leaving 19 bases between. Germline V gives CDR1 MDHEN, CDR2 SYDVKM. The CDR3 runs 16 residues. The CDR3 coding sequence is TGTGCCAGCAGTTTGGGGACAACCGTAGCAGGGCAGCCCCAGCATTTT. Its protein is CASSLGTTVAGQPQHF.